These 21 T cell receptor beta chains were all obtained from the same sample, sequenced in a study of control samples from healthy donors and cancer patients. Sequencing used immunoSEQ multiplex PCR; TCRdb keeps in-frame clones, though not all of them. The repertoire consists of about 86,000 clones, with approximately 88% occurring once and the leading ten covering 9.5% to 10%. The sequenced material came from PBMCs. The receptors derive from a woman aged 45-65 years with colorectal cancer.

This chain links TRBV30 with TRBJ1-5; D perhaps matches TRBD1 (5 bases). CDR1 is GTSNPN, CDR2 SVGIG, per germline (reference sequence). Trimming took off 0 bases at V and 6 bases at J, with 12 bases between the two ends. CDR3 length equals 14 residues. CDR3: CAWSVTGGGQPQHF. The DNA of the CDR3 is TGTGCCTGGAGTGTAACGGGGGGAGGTCAGCCCCAGCATTTT.

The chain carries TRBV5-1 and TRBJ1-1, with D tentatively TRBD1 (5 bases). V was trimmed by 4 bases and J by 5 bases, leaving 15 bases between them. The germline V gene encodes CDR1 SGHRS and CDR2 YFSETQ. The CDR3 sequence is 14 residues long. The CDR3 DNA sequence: TGCGCCAGCAGCGGGAGCGGCTCAGGGACTGAAGCTTTCTTT. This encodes CASSGSGSGTEAFF.

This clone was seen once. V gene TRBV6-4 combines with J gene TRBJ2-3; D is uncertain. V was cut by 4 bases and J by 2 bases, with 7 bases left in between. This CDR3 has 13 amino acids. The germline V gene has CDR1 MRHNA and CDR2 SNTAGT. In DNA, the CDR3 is TGTGCCAGCAGTGTAAGGGTCACAGATACGCAGTATTTT. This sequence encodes CASSVRVTDTQYF.

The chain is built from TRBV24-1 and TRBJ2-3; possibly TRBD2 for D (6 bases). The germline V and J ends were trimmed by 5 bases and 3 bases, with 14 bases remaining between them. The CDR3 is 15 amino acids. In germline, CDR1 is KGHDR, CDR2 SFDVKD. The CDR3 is CATSASWGVTDTQYF. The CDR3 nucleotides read TGTGCCACCAGTGCATCCTGGGGGGTAACAGATACGCAGTATTTT.

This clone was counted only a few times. The chain's CDR3 is CASSLRTPSTDTQYF. The CDR3 region has the DNA TGTGCCAGCAGCCTTAGGACTCCTAGCACAGATACGCAGTATTTT. V and J are TRBV3-1 (or the pseudogene TRBV3-2) and TRBJ2-3; D might be TRBD2 (5 bases). Trimming shortened V by 4 bases and J by 0 bases, and 11 bases separated the two germline ends. The CDR3 extends over 15 amino acids. CDR1 is LGHDT, CDR2 YNNKEL, per germline (reference sequence).

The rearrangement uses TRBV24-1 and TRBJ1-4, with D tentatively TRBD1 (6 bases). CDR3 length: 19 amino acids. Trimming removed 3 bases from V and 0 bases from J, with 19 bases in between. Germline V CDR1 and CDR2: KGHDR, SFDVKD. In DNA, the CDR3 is TGTGCCACCAGTGATCCCAGGGGCCTACCCCTTTCAACTAATGAAAAACTGTTTTTT. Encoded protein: CATSDPRGLPLSTNEKLFF.

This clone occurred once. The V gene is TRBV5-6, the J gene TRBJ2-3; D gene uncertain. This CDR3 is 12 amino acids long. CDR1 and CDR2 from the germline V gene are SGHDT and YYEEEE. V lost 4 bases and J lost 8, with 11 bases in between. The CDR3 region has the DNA TGTGCCAGCAGCCCCGGGTCGTCTACGCAGTATTTT. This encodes CASSPGSSTQYF.

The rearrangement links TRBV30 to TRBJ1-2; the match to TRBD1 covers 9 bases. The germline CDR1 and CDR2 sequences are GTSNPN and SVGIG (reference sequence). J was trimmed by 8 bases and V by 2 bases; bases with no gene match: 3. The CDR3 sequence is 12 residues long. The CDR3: CAWSRQGGGYTF. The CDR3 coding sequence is TGTGCCTGGAGTAGACAGGGGGGAGGCTACACCTTC.

The CDR3 sequence is CSASPQNTEAFF. Written as DNA, the CDR3 is TGCAGTGCTAGTCCCCAGAACACTGAAGCTTTCTTT. The chain links TRBV20-1 to TRBJ1-1; no clear D gene. The CDR3 extends over 12 amino acids. CDR1 DFQATT and CDR2 SNEGSKA come from the germline V gene (reference sequence). Trimming removed 3 bases at V and 1 base at J, with 6 bases between.

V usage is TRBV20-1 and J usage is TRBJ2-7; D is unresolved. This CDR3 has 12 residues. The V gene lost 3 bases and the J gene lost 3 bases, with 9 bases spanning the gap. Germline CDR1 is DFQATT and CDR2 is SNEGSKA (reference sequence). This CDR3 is CSASDGSYEQYV. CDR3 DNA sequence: TGCAGTGCTAGTGATGGAAGCTACGAGCAGTACGTC.

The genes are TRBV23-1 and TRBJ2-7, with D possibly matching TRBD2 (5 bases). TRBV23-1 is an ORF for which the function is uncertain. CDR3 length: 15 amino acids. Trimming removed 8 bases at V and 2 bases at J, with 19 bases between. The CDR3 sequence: CASGRVLEAPYEQYV. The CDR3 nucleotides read TGCGCCAGCGGCCGTGTGTTGGAGGCCCCCTACGAGCAGTACGTC.

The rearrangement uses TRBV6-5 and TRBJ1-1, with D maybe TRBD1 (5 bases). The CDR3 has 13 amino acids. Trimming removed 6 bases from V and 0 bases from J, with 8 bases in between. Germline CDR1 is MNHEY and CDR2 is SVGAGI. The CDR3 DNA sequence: TGTGCCAGCAGGGGACGCCTGAACACTGAAGCTTTCTTT. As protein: CASRGRLNTEAFF.

The CDR3: CSVKLSGNTGELFF. The CDR3 DNA follows: TGCAGCGTGAAGTTATCTGGGAACACCGGGGAGCTGTTTTTT. The chain is built from TRBV29-1 and TRBJ2-2; D is unresolved. In germline, CDR1 is SQVTM, CDR2 ANQGSEA. Trimming stripped 6 bases from V and 1 base from J, with 12 bases between. The CDR3 covers 14 residues.

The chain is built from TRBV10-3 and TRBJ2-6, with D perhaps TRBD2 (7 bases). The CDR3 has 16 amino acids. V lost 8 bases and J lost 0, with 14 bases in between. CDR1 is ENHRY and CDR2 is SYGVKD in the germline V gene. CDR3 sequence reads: CAIEGGGRSGANVLTF. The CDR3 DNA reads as TGTGCCATCGAAGGCGGGGGCCGCTCTGGGGCCAACGTCCTGACTTTC.

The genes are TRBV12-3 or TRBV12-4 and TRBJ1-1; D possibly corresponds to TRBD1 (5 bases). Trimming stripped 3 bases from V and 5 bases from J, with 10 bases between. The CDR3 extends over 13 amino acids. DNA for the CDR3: TGTGCCAGCAGTTTGAATTGGGGGACTGAAGCTTTCTTT. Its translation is CASSLNWGTEAFF.

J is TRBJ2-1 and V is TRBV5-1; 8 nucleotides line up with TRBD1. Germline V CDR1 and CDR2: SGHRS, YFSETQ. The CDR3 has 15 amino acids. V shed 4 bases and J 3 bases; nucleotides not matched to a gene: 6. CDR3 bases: TGCGCCAGCAGCACGACAGGGGAATACTACAATGAGCAGTTCTTC. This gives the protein CASSTTGEYYNEQFF.

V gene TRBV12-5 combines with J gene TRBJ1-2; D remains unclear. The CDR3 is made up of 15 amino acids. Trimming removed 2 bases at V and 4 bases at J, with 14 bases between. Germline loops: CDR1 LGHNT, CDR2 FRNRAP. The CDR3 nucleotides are TGTGCTAGTGGTTTGTGGGAGCGTCGAACCTATGGCTACACCTTC. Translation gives CASGLWERRTYGYTF.

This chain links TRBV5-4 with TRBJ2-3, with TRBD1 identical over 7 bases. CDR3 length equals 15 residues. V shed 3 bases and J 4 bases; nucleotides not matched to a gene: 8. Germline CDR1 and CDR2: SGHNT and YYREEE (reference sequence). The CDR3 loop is CASSSRTGSPDTQYF. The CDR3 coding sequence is TGTGCCAGCAGCTCCCGGACAGGCTCCCCAGATACGCAGTATTTT.

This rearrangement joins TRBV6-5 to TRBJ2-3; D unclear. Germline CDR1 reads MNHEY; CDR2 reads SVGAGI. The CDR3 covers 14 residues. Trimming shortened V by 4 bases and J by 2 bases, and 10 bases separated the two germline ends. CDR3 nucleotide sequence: TGTGCCAGCAGTTCCGACGGTTACACAGATACGCAGTATTTT. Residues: CASSSDGYTDTQYF.

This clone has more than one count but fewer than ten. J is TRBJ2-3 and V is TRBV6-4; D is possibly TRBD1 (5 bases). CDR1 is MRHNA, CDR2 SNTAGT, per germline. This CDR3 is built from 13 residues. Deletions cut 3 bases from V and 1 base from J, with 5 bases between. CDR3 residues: CASSEGGTDTQYF. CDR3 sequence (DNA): TGTGCCAGCAGTGAAGGGGGCACAGATACGCAGTATTTT.

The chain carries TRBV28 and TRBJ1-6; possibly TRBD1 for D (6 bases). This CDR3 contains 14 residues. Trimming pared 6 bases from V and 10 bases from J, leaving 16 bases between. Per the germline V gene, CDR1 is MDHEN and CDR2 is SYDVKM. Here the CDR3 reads CASSLDSLRSPLHF. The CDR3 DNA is TGTGCCAGCAGCCTGGACAGTCTCAGGTCACCCCTCCACTTT.